This T cell receptor beta chain was recovered during a study of CD8+CD57+ T cells in acquired aplastic anemia. The sequenced patients had an expansion of CD8+CD57+ cells seen by flow cytometry. The sample holds one count of this clonotype. Germline V gene lookup returns CDR1 LNHNV and CDR2 YYDKDF (reference sequence). The CDR3 is made up of 14 amino acids. Trimming shortened V by 0 bases and J by 5 bases, and 11 bases separated the two germline ends. Genomic DNA, serving as template, underwent TCR beta VDJ and CDR3 profiling. TCRdb recomputed calls from the reads with MiXCR, one row per CDR3 protein. This repertoire shows 150,000 to 200,000 distinct CDR3 sequences, around 43% found once; its top ten account for roughly 2.9%.

The clonotype comes from a human donor with aplastic anemia. The rearrangement links TRBV15 to TRBJ2-7, with D perhaps being TRBD1 or TRBD2 (6 bases each). Sequencing was performed on sorted CD4+, CD8+, or CD8+CD57+ T cells (not recorded which) from PBMCs. CDR3 in amino acids: CATSRDGGLDEQYF. The CDR3 coding sequence is TGTGCCACCAGCAGAGATGGGGGGCTCGACGAGCAGTACTTC.